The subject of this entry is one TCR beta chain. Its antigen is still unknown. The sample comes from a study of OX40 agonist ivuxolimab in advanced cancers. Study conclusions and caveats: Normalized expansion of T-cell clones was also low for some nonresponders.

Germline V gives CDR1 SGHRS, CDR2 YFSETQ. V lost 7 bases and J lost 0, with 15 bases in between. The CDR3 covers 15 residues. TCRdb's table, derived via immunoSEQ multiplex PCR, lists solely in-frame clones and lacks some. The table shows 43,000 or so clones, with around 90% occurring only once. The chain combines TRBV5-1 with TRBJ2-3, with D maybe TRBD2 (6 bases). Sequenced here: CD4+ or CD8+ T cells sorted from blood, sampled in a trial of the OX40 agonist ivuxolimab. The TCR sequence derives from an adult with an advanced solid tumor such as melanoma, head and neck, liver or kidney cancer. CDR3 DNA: TGCGCCAGCGAGGAGGGGCACCCTAGCACAGATACGCAGTATTTT. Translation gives CASEEGHPSTDTQYF.